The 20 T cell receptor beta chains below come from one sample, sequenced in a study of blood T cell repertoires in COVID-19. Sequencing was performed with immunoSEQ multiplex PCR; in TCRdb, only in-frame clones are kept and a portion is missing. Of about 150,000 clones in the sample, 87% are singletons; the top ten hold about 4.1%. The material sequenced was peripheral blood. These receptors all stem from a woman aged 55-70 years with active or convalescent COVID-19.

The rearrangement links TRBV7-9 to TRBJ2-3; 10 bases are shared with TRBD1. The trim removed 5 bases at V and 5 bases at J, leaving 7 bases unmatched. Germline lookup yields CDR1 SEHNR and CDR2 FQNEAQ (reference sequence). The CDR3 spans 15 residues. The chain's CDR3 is CASSPGTGDIDTQYF. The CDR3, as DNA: TGTGCCAGCAGCCCCGGGACAGGGGATATAGATACGCAGTATTTT.

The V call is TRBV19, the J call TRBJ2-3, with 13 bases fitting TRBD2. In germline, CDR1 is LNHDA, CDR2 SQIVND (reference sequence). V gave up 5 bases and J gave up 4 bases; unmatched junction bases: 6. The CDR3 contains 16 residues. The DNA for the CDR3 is TGTGCCAGTAGTCGGGGACTAGCGGGGTTGCCAGATACGCAGTATTTT. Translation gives CASSRGLAGLPDTQYF.

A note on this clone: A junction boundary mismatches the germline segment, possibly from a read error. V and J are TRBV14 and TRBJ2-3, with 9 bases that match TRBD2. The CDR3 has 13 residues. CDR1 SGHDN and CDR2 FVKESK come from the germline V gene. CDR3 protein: CASSQASGTPRDF. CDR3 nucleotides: TGTGCCAGCAGCCAGGCTAGCGGGACTCCCCGGGATTTT.

In DNA, the CDR3 is TGTGCCAGCAGCTTAGGGGACAGTGCCTACGAGCAGTACTTC. It encodes CASSLGDSAYEQYF. The chain employs TRBV7-8 and TRBJ2-7; 7 bases match TRBD1. The germline V gene has CDR1 SGHVS and CDR2 FQNEAQ. The CDR3 covers 14 residues. V lost 1 base to trimming and J lost 2 bases; unmatched junction nucleotides: 2.

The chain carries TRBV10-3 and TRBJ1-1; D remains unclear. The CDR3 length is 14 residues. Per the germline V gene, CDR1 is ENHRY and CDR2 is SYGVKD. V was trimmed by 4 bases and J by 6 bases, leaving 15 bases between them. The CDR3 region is CAISAAGWAAEAFF. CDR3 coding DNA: TGTGCCATCAGTGCCGCGGGTTGGGCGGCTGAAGCTTTCTTT.

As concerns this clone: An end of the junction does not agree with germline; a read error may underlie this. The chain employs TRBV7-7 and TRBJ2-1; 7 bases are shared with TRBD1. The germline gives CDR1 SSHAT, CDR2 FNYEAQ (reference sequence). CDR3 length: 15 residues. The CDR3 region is CASSSSDAGGNEQFF. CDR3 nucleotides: TGTGCTAGCAGCTCTTCTGATGCAGGGGGAAATGAGCAGTTCTTC.

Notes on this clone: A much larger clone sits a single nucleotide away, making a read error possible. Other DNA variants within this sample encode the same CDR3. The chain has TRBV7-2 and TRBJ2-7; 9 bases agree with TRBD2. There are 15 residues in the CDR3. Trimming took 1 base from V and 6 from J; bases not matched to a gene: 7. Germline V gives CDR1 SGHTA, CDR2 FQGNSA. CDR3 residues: CASSLVSGLAGEQYF. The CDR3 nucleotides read TGTGCCAGCAGCTTAGTATCGGGACTAGCAGGCGAGCAGTACTTC.

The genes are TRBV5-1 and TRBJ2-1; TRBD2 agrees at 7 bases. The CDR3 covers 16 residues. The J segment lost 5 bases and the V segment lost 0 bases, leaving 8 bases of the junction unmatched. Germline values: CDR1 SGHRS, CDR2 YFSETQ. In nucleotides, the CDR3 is TGCGCCAGCAGCTTGGTTGGTCTAGCGGAAAACAATGAGCAGTTCTTC. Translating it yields CASSLVGLAENNEQFF.

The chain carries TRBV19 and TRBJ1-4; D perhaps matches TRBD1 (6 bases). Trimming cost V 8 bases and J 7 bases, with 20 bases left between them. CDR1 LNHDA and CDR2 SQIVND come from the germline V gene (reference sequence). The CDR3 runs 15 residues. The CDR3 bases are TGTGCCAGTTCCGACAGGTCCCAAGGAGGTGAAAAACTGTTTTTT. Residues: CASSDRSQGGEKLFF.

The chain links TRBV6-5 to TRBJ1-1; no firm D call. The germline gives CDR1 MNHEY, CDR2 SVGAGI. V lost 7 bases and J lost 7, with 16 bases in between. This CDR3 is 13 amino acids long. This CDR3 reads CASTSRGVVEAFF. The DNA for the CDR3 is TGTGCCAGCACCTCGCGGGGAGTAGTTGAAGCTTTCTTT.

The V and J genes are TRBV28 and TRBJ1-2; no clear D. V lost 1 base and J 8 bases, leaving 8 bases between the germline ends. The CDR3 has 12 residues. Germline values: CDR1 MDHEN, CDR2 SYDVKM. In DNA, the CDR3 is TGTGCCAGCAGTTTATCCGGCAGGGGCTACACCTTC. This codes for CASSLSGRGYTF.

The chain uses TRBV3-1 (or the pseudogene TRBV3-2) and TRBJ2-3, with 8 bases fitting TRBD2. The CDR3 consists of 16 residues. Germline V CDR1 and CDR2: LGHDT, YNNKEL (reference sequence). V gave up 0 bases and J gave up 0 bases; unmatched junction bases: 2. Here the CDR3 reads CASSQETGGSTDTQYF. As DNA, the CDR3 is TGTGCCAGCAGCCAAGAAACGGGGGGGAGCACAGATACGCAGTATTTT.

The CDR3 coding sequence is TGTGCCAGCCTAGGTTTCTACAATGAGCAGTTCTTC. Its translation is CASLGFYNEQFF. The rearrangement joins TRBV6-5 to TRBJ2-1; D unresolved. There are 12 residues in the CDR3. Trimming cost V 8 bases and J 3 bases, with 8 bases left between them. CDR1 and CDR2 from the germline V gene are MNHEY and SVGAGI.

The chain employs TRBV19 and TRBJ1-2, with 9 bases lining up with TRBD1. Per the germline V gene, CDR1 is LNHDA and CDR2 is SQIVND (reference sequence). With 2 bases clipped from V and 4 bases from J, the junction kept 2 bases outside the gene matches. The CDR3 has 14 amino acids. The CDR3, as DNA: TGTGCCAGTAGTATAAGGGACAGGGCCTATGGCTACACCTTC. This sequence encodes CASSIRDRAYGYTF.

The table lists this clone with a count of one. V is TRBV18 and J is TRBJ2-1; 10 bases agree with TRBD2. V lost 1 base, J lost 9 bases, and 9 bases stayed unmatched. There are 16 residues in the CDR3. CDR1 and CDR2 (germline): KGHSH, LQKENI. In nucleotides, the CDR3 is TGTGCCAGCTCACCACGGTCGAGCGGGGGGGCAGGTGAGCAGTTCTTC. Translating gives CASSPRSSGGAGEQFF.

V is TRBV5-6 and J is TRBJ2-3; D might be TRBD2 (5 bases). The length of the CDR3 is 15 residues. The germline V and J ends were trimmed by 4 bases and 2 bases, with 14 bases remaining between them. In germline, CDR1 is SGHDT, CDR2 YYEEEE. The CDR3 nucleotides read TGTGCCAGCAGCCGCTGGCCGGGGATCACAGATACGCAGTATTTT. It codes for CASSRWPGITDTQYF.

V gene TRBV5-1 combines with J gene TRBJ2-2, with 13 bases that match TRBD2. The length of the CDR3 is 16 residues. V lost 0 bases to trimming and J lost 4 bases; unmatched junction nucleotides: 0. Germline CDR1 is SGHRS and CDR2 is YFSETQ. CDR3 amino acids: CASSLGLAGGTGELFF. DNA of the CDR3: TGCGCCAGCAGCTTGGGACTAGCGGGGGGCACCGGGGAGCTGTTTTTT.

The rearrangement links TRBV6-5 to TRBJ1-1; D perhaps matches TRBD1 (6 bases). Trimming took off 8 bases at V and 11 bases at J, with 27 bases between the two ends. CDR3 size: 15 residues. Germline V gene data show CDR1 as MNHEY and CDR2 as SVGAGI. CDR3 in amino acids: CASWLAGQSFMQAFF. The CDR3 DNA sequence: TGTGCCAGCTGGCTTGCAGGACAGAGTTTCATGCAGGCTTTCTTT.

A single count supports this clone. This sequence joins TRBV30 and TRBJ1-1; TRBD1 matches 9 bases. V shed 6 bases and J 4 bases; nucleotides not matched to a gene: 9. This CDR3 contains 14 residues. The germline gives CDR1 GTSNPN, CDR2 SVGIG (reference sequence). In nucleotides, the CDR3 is TGTGCCTGTAGGAACCGGGACAGGGTCACTGAAGCTTTCTTT. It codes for CACRNRDRVTEAFF.

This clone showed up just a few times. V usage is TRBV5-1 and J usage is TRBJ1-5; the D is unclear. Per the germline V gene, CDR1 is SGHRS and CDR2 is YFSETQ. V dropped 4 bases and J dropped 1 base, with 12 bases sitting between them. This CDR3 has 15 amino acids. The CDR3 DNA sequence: TGCGCCAGCAGCGAGGTCCCGGGAAGCAATCAGCCCCAGCATTTT. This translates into CASSEVPGSNQPQHF.